A selection of T cell receptor beta chains follows, all from one sample in a study of PD-1 blockade in mismatch repair-deficient tumors. Their recognized antigens are unknown. Generated by immunoSEQ multiplex PCR, the TCRdb table keeps only in-frame clones and is missing some. The sample contains approximately 10,000 clones, 75% to 90% of which appear only once. The sample here was cells cultured in vitro, taken from a patient treated with pembrolizumab. These receptors all stem from an adult with mismatch repair-deficient cancer. Both conserved end residues are part of each CDR3. The D gene is left open where the match is weak. Clone size is stated in some rows and not others, as once, few, many or a class when expanded.

. TRBJ2-1 few TRBV4-1 TGCGCCAGCAGCCAGTGGGCAGGGGAGATTTACAATGAGCAGTTCTTC CASSQWAGEIYNEQFF
TRBD1 TRBJ2-1 . TRBV7-2 TGTGCCAGCAGCTCTGGACAGGGGCTCTACAATGAGCAGTTCTTC CASSSGQGLYNEQFF
. TRBJ1-1 . TRBV7-3 TGTGCCAGCAGCTTAGGGTGGAACACTGAAGCTTTCTTT CASSLGWNTEAFF
TRBD2 TRBJ2-3 . TRBV30 TGTGCCTGGAGCACAGGGACTAGCGGGAGATCAGATACGCAGTATTTT CAWSTGTSGRSDTQYF
. TRBJ1-6 . TRBV28 TGTGCCAGCAGTTTGGTCCGTACCAATTCACCCCTCCACTTT CASSLVRTNSPLHF
TRBD2 TRBJ2-7 few TRBV18 TGTGCCAGCTCACCCGGGGGGGAATACGAGCAGTACTTC CASSPGGEYEQYF
TRBD2 TRBJ2-2 once TRBV30 TGTGCCTCGGATCCCGGGACTAGTGACACCGGGGAGCTGTTTTTT CASDPGTSDTGELFF
. TRBJ1-1 . TRBV6-1 TGTGCCGGAACGGACAGTTTGAACACTGAAGCTTTCTTT CAGTDSLNTEAFF
. TRBJ2-2 . TRBV9 TGTGCCAGCAGCGCCAGCCAGTTGGGGAACACCGGGGAGCTGTTTTTT CASSASQLGNTGELFF
. TRBJ2-1 . TRBV23-1 TGCGCCAGCAGTCAATCGATTAAAGCCCAGGGAGTAGCGGATTACAATGAGCAGTTCTTC CASSQSIKAQGVADYNEQFF
. TRBJ2-6 . TRBV7-2 TGTGCCAGCAGCTTAGGGGTGGGCTCTGGGGCCAACGTCCTGACTTTC CASSLGVGSGANVLTF
TRBD1 TRBJ2-3 . TRBV5-1 TGCGCCAGCAGCTTGGCAGGGACAGGGGGGAGAGATACGCAGTATTTT CASSLAGTGGRDTQYF
TRBD2 TRBJ2-7 . TRBV7-9 TGTGCCAGCAGCTTAGTGGGACTAGAGAACGAGCAGTACTTC CASSLVGLENEQYF
TRBD2 TRBJ2-1 . TRBV9 TGTGCCAGCAGCGTAGGTCCCTCTAGCGGGAGTGTGAATGAGCAGTTCTTC CASSVGPSSGSVNEQFF
TRBD2 TRBJ2-3 . TRBV27 TGTGCCAGCACCAAACTAGCGGCCACAGGAACAGATACGCAGTATTTT CASTKLAATGTDTQYF
. TRBJ1-4 . TRBV2 TGTGCCAGCAGTCGGGACGGCCCTGCTGAAAAACTGTTTTTT CASSRDGPAEKLFF
TRBD2 TRBJ2-3 . TRBV2 TGTGCCAGCAGTGGACTAGCGGGGACCACAGATACGCAGTATTTT CASSGLAGTTDTQYF
. TRBJ1-2 . TRBV5-1 TGCGCCAGCAGCTTGGCCTTATCAGACAATGGCTACACCTTC CASSLALSDNGYTF
. TRBJ2-1 . TRBV21-1 TGTGCCGGACCGGACAGGGGGCGGTACAATGAGCAGTTCTTC CAGPDRGRYNEQFF
TRBD2 TRBJ2-5 . TRBV19 TGTGCCAGTAGTATTGGACTAGAAGAGACCCAGTACTTC CASSIGLEETQYF
TRBD1 TRBJ1-1 . TRBV27 TGTGCCAGCAGTTCGATCGGACAGGGAGGGACTGAAGCTTTCTTT CASSSIGQGGTEAFF
. TRBJ2-5 . TRBV6-6 TGTGCCAGCAGTCCGGGATACCAAGAGACCCAGTACTTC CASSPGYQETQYF
. TRBJ1-4 . TRBV5-1 TGCGCCAGCAGCTTGCGGGCCAGCCGGATTAATGAAAAACTGTTTTTT CASSLRASRINEKLFF
. TRBJ1-1 . TRBV4-1 TGCGCCAGCAGCCAAGTTGGACTGGGAGCTGAAGCTTTCTTT CASSQVGLGAEAFF
. TRBJ1-6 . TRBV2 TGTGCCAGCAGTGAATATAGGGCTAATTCACCCCTCCACTTT CASSEYRANSPLHF
. TRBJ1-1 . TRBV7-9 TGTGCCAGCAGCTTAGCCGAAGTAGCTGAAGCTTTCTTT CASSLAEVAEAFF
TRBD1 TRBJ2-1 . TRBV30 TGTGCCTGGAATTTGGGGACAGGGATAGGGGATGAGCAGTTCTTC CAWNLGTGIGDEQFF
TRBD2 TRBJ2-1 . TRBV9 TGTGCCAGCAGCGTAGCGGGAGGGAGCAATGAGCAGTTCTTC CASSVAGGSNEQFF
TRBD1 TRBJ1-1 . TRBV5-1 TGCGCCAGCAGCTTTGGGACAGCGAACACTGAAGCTTTCTTT CASSFGTANTEAFF
. TRBJ2-7 once TRBV7-6 TGTGCCAGCAGCTTAGCGAGGGACCCCTCATGGGACGAGCAGTACTTC CASSLARDPSWDEQYF
. TRBJ2-3 . TRBV7-9 TGTGCCAGCAGCTTAACGAGCCGGGATGTACATACGCAGTATTTT CASSLTSRDVHTQYF
TRBD2 TRBJ2-1 . TRBV30 TGTGCCTGGGCCCGGACTAGCGTCTCTAATGAGCAGTTCTTC CAWARTSVSNEQFF
TRBD2 TRBJ2-7 . TRBV28 TGTGCCAGCAACCCAGCGGGAGGCCGGTCCTACGAGCAGTACTTC CASNPAGGRSYEQYF
. TRBJ1-4 . TRBV7-9 TGTGCCAGCAGCTTCCGTAGGGGGACGGATGAAAAACTGTTTTTT CASSFRRGTDEKLFF
TRBD1 TRBJ1-2 few TRBV7-3 TGTGCCAGCAGCTTACGGCAGGGGGCGAGCTACACCTTC CASSLRQGASYTF
TRBD2 TRBJ2-6 . TRBV19 TGTGCCAGTAGTTTAATAGCGGGAGTAGCTGGGGCCAACGTCCTGACTTTC CASSLIAGVAGANVLTF
. TRBJ1-2 . TRBV28 TGTGCCAGCAGTACAGGGTATAGTGGCTACACCTTC CASSTGYSGYTF
TRBD1 TRBJ2-1 . TRBV28 TGTGCCAGCAGCCAGGGACAGGGGCCCTACAATGAGCAGTTCTTC CASSQGQGPYNEQFF
. TRBJ1-5 . TRBV27 TGTGCCAGCAGTACAGGACTAAGCAATCAGCCCCAGCATTTT CASSTGLSNQPQHF
TRBD2 TRBJ2-3 . TRBV4-1 TGCGCCAGCAGCCCCCGGACTAGCGGGAGGCCAAGCACAGATACGCAGTATTTT CASSPRTSGRPSTDTQYF
TRBD1 TRBJ1-2 few TRBV18 TGTGCCAGCTCACCTATAAGACAGGGCGGGAATGGCTACACCTTC CASSPIRQGGNGYTF
. TRBJ2-6 . TRBV18 TGTGCCAGCTCACCTAGGACATCTGGGGCCAACGTCCTGACTTTC CASSPRTSGANVLTF
. TRBJ1-5 . TRBV5-1 TGCGCCAGCAGCCCCTTCTCGGGTAGCAATCAGCCCCAGCATTTT CASSPFSGSNQPQHF
. TRBJ1-1 . TRBV9 TGTGCCAGCAGCGTAGAGGGTTTGAACACTGAAGCTTTCTTT CASSVEGLNTEAFF
TRBD1 TRBJ2-7 . TRBV29-1 TGCAGCGCCCGTGGAGGGACAGGCTACGAGCAGTACTTC CSARGGTGYEQYF
. TRBJ2-2 . TRBV25-1 TGTGCCAGCAGTGAATTGGCCGGGGAGCTGTTTTTT CASSELAGELFF
. TRBJ1-2 . TRBV7-9 TGTGCCAGCAGCTTAGCCCTCTCCGAGGGCTACACCTTC CASSLALSEGYTF
. TRBJ2-1 . TRBV5-1 TGCGCCAGCAGCTTCTTTACGGGCCTGCGCACAATCCCCAGCTCCTACAATGAGCAGTTCTTC CASSFFTGLRTIPSSYNEQFF
. TRBJ1-3 . TRBV19 TGTGCCAGTAGTAGCCAAGGCAATGGAAACACCATATATTTT CASSSQGNGNTIYF
TRBD2 TRBJ2-3 . TRBV4-1 TGCGCCAGCAGCCATAGCGGGAGAGCAGATACGCAGTATTTT CASSHSGRADTQYF
. TRBJ2-7 . TRBV6-1 TGTGCCAGCAAACCGTCGGCGGGGACGAACTACGAGCAGTACTTC CASKPSAGTNYEQYF
. TRBJ1-2 . TRBV7-6 TGTGCCAGCAGCGGTGGGGGCGAGGGCTACACCTTC CASSGGGEGYTF
TRBD1 TRBJ1-6 . TRBV27 TGTGCCAGCAGGGATACAGGGGACGAGTCACCCCTCCACTTT CASRDTGDESPLHF
. TRBJ2-7 . TRBV4-3 TGCGCCAGCAGCCAGGAAGGAAGGGTCGACGAGCAGTACTTC CASSQEGRVDEQYF